This T cell receptor beta chain was sequenced during a study of T cell responses to AZD1222 COVID-19 vaccine. For the study at large: Whether given at about 4 or about 12 weeks, second doses were pooled.

Remarks on this clone: The target antigen is unknown.

Assay: immunoSEQ multiplex PCR; the TCRdb copy retains only in-frame clones and omits some. The profile shows approximately 90,000 clones, 85% to 90% of them singletons. The CDR3 is made up of 15 amino acids. Germline-derived CDR1 and CDR2 are SGHRS and YFSETQ. Trimming removed 4 bases from V and 1 base from J; junction bases left unmatched: 3. Study-wide findings and caveats: Sampling captured repertoires only after the peak T cell response. At baseline, just five to seven AZD1222 recipients tested seropositive. Clonal diversity may have been underestimated in mostly white British donors.

The sequence was obtained from an adult in good health. This sample comprised peripheral blood, obtained on day 0 of AZD1222 vaccination. The V gene is TRBV5-1, the J gene TRBJ2-2; 8 bases are shared with TRBD2. The CDR3 loop reads CASSGSGGNTGELFF. DNA of the CDR3: TGCGCCAGCAGCGGAAGCGGGGGGAACACCGGGGAGCTGTTTTTT.